This TCR beta chain came from a study of metastatic and nonmetastatic thyroid tumors. CDR1 is SGHNT, CDR2 YYREEE, per germline (reference sequence). The ends were cut back, 4 bases at V and 5 bases at J, with 17 bases in the middle. CDR3 length: 15 residues. In the study's own analysis: A classifier of distant metastasis in papillary thyroid cancer was built from CDR3 differences (across clinicopathological groups). MiXCR re-clonotyped the PCR reads for TCRdb. These V and J calls are TCRdb output, not the study's own analysis. The sample records tens of thousands of clones, around 4% being singletons. No patient had received any treatment before thyroid surgery.

The sample taken for sequencing was blood. The sequence was collected from a female donor with papillary thyroid cancer or a benign thyroid nodule (not recorded which). Some clones in this sample may be carry-over from other donors' samples. V is TRBV5-4 and J is TRBJ2-3, with D possibly matching TRBD1 (6 bases). The CDR3 DNA reads as TGTGCCAGCAGCCCGGTAGGGTGCAGGGGAGATACGCAGTATTTT. Residues: CASSPVGCRGDTQYF. Drawing the rest from reference TRBV5-4 and TRBJ2-3, the complete variable domain is ETGVTQSPTHLIKTRGQQVTLRCSSQSGHNTVSWYQQALGQGPQFIFQYYREEENGRGNFPPRFSGLQFPNYSSELNVNALELDDSALYLCASSPVGCRGDTQYFGPGTRLTVL.